The entry that follows covers one T cell receptor beta chain sequence. The table lists this clonotype with many counts. The antigen it binds to is not known. It has no much larger one-base neighbor in the sample; base qualities were not kept. This was a case-control study nested in a cohort of healthcare workers in London, UK, who had nasopharyngeal swab PCR tests and blood samples taken every week. Between 23 and 31 March 2020, the week of the UK lockdown, healthcare workers were enrolled and then followed up weekly for as long as 16 weeks. The protocol used for the library was 5' RACE. The data were produced on a NextSeq 500. To correct for sequencing error and PCR bias, the TCR library protocol tagged individual cDNA molecules with unique molecular identifiers. Both TCR alpha and beta chains were sequenced, and tight co-correlation was observed between alpha and beta sequence abundances in each sample. The published analysis was carried out like this. Decombinator V4 was used to annotate the V gene, J gene and CDR3 of the TCR sequences. TCRs were defined as expanded if a significant change between any two time points was detected under a Poisson model with p below 0.0001. Abundances of TCRs were expressed as counts per million after normalisation to the total number of TCRs sequenced in each sample. TRAV1-2 paired with TRAJ12, TRAJ20 or TRAJ33 defined MAIT TCRs, while TRAV10 paired with TRAJ18 defined iNKT TCRs. VDJdb, accessed 1 November 2021, was searched for CMV, EBV and SARS-CoV-2 annotated TCRs, excluding TCRs annotated for multiple antigens. The raw public data were reprocessed by TCRdb itself: fastp quality trimming at Q25, MiXCR clonotype calling, in-frame beta chains only. CDR3 protein duplicates are merged, each entry listing the most common genes and DNA. The V and J calls shown here were made by TCRdb, not taken from the authors' results. The sample records approximately 100,000 distinct CDR3 sequences, around 15% of which are singletons. Roughly 6.5% of the sample is held by the ten biggest clonotypes.

From its cysteine to its phenylalanine, the CDR3 spans 14 amino acids. Of the read, only the CDR3 DNA is kept; its 42 bases are in frame from base 1. Relative to germline, V is missing 4 bases and J is missing 6 bases, with 5 bases of the junction outside any gene match. The germline V gene specifies KGHDR as CDR1 and SFDVKD as CDR2. The sample is drawn from a study of early T cells in non-severe SARS-CoV-2 infection (dated by TCRdb to 2020 to 2023). Some background on the complete study: Bulk RNA from unsorted whole blood was used for TCR sequencing, so alpha and beta chains could not be paired.

Overall results and qualifications from the work: VDJdb matching was skewed toward anti-spike CD8 responses, so virus-specific expansions were likely underestimated and private and CD4 specificities were missed.

This clonotype was obtained from an adult who was a healthcare worker with PCR-confirmed SARS-CoV-2 infection or an uninfected control (not recorded which). Recombination linked TRBV24-1 to TRBJ1-2; 9 central bases correspond to TRBD1. Material: whole blood. Read as DNA, the sequence is TGTGCCACCAGTGACCCGGGACAGGGAGATGGCTACACCTTC. It codes for CATSDPGQGDGYTF.